This T cell receptor beta chain stems from a study of T cell repertoires in cytomegalovirus infection. There are a few counts of this clonotype. Trimming removed 5 bases from V and 3 bases from J; junction bases left unmatched: 7. Germline-derived CDR1 and CDR2 are LNHDA and SQIVND (reference sequence). The CDR3 covers 15 residues. Via MiXCR, TCRdb re-called the reads, giving one row per CDR3 protein. The repertoire holds about 300,000 distinct CDR3 sequences, with 20% to 30% as singletons. The rearrangement links TRBV19 to TRBJ1-5; TRBD1 aligns across 7 bases. The clonotype originates from a human donor in good health (CMV status not recorded). Some clones in this sample may be carry-over from other donors' samples. Sequencing used PBMCs. This chain's CDR3 is CASSAGGQLNQPQHF. The CDR3 coding sequence is TGTGCCAGTAGTGCCGGGGGACAGCTCAATCAGCCCCAGCATTTT.